The source of this T cell receptor beta chain is a study of graft-versus-host responses after intestinal transplantation. Study information: In this cohort, recipients had multivisceral, liver-intestinal, or isolated intestinal transplants. Anti-thymocyte globulin induction was given to all recipients, followed by tacrolimus and steroids for around three years.

Overall study results and limits: Early post-transplant HvG declines tracked with peak circulating GvH clone levels. GvH clones were found in recipient marrow; some appeared first in ileum or blood.

To note about this clone: Antigen specificity is unknown.

Here immunoSEQ multiplex PCR was the method, and the copy in TCRdb shows in-frame clones only, minus some. This table holds approximately 94,000 clones, approximately 84% found once. V lost 0 bases to trimming and J lost 1 base, with 7 bases between them. The CDR3 totals 14 residues. Per germline, CDR1 SGDLS and CDR2 YYNGEE. The rearrangement uses TRBV9 and TRBJ1-1; D may be TRBD1 (6 bases). The sample in question was unstimulated CD4+ T cells sorted from spleen or lymph node cells, obtained before transplant. The TCR comes from a human donor who was the organ donor for an intestinal transplant. The CDR3 spells CASSVEGGNTEAFF. Written as DNA, the CDR3 is TGTGCCAGCAGCGTAGAAGGGGGGAACACTGAAGCTTTCTTT.